Presented here are 24 T cell receptor beta chains from one specimen sequenced in a study of identical twins' blood T cells. TCRdb analysed the 5' RACE reads with MiXCR anew, one entry per CDR3 protein. The sample holds fewer than 450,000 distinct CDR3 sequences, over 25% seen once. The sequenced material came from PBMCs. The origin of the receptors is a woman aged 18 to 55 in good health.

This clonotype was observed a handful of times. The DNA of the CDR3 is TGTGCCAGCTCGATGGCTAGCAATCAGCCCCAGCATTTT. Its translation: CASSMASNQPQHF. The rearrangement uses TRBV27 and TRBJ1-5; D is uncertain. The CDR3 is 13 amino acids. The germline CDR1 and CDR2 sequences are MNHEY and SMNVEV (reference sequence). Trimming pared 8 bases from V and 0 bases from J, leaving 8 bases between.

V gene TRBV6-5 combines with J gene TRBJ2-3; TRBD2 might be the D (5 bases). CDR1 is MNHEY, CDR2 SVGAGI, per germline. The CDR3 is made up of 15 amino acids. V was cut by 2 bases and J by 5 bases, with 14 bases left in between. CDR3 in amino acids: CASSYRGDPGDTQYF. CDR3 nucleotide sequence: TGTGCCAGCAGTTACCGGGGAGATCCGGGAGATACGCAGTATTTT.

This clonotype is a singleton in its sample. This chain uses TRBV5-1 with TRBJ2-2; 7 positions match TRBD1. The CDR3 sequence is 16 residues long. The V segment lost 4 bases and the J segment 1 base; nucleotides outside the gene matches: 7. Germline loops: CDR1 SGHRS, CDR2 YFSETQ. CDR3 nucleotides: TGCGCCAGCAGCGGCACCGGGACAGAGAACACCGGGGAGCTGTTTTTT. Amino acids: CASSGTGTENTGELFF.

The V gene is TRBV7-9, the J gene TRBJ1-1; 7 positions match TRBD1. The length of the CDR3 is 17 residues. CDR1 and CDR2 (germline): SEHNR, FQNEAQ (reference sequence). After removal of 3 bases from V and 5 bases from J, the junction contained 15 bases not matched to a gene. This CDR3 reads CASSFLLRGRSATEAFF. The CDR3 nucleotides are TGTGCCAGCAGCTTCCTCCTTAGGGGGCGAAGTGCGACTGAAGCTTTCTTT.

The genes are TRBV21-1 and TRBJ2-2; the table's D gene call, TRBD2, was not cross checked with the DNA. TRBV21-1 is described as a pseudogene. CDR3 length: 15 amino acids. CDR3 residues: CARLGGGSNTGELFF. DNA for the CDR3: TGTGCCAGGTTGGGAGGGGGTTCGAACACCGGGGAGCTGTTTTTT.

This clonotype turned up a few times. The rearrangement joins TRBV6-6 to TRBJ2-2; D call uncertain. Trimming took 5 bases from V and 5 from J, leaving 9 bases between them. From germline, CDR1 is MNHNY and CDR2 SVGAGI (reference sequence). This CDR3 is built from 13 residues. This chain's CDR3 is CASSEHGTGELFF. CDR3 nucleotides: TGTGCCAGCAGTGAACACGGGACCGGGGAGCTGTTTTTT.

The chain couples TRBV6-6 to TRBJ1-5; tentative D call: TRBD1 (5 bases). The CDR3 loop spans 12 amino acids. Trimming removed 11 bases at V and 7 bases at J, with 15 bases between. Germline assignment: CDR1 MNHNY and CDR2 SVGAGI (reference sequence). The CDR3 sequence: CARHQWGQPQHF. The CDR3 region has the DNA TGTGCCCGCCACCAGTGGGGCCAGCCCCAGCATTTT.

The V and J genes are TRBV12-3 or TRBV12-4 and TRBJ1-5; no firm D call. The length of the CDR3 is 14 residues. Trimming removed 3 bases from V and 3 bases from J, with 9 bases in between. The CDR3 is CASSFGQNNQPQHF. The CDR3, as DNA: TGTGCCAGCAGTTTCGGGCAGAACAATCAGCCCCAGCATTTT.

The chain links TRBV18 to TRBJ1-5; D unclear. V lost 6 bases to trimming and J lost 7 bases, with 10 bases between them. Germline loops: CDR1 KGHSH, CDR2 LQKENI. The CDR3 extends over 12 amino acids. This chain's CDR3 is CASSRKDQPQHF. In nucleotides, the CDR3 is TGTGCCAGCTCGCGGAAGGACCAGCCCCAGCATTTT.

The gene calls are TRBV12-2 and TRBJ1-2. TRBV12-2 is flagged as a pseudogene. The CDR3 spans 17 residues. The CDR3, as DNA: TGTGCAAGTCGCTTAGAAAGGAGGGGTCAGTCAAACTATGGCTACACCTTC. It encodes CASRLERRGQSNYGYTF.

A remark on this clonotype: This may be a read error, as it is one base from a much larger clone. The chain carries TRBV28 and TRBJ1-3; 8 nucleotides align to TRBD1. The CDR3 spans 14 residues. Germline assignment: CDR1 MDHEN and CDR2 SYDVKM. The CDR3, as DNA: TGTGCCAGCAGTTCGACAGGGGCTGGAAGCACCATATATTTT. Protein product: CASSSTGAGSTIYF.

Concerning this clonotype itself: A much bigger clone sits one base away, suggesting this may be a read error. This rearrangement joins TRBV29-1 to TRBJ2-7; D gene uncertain. Germline CDR1 is SQVTM and CDR2 is ANQGSEA. The CDR3 is 13 residues long. V was pared by 5 bases and J by 5 bases, with 16 bases between. The CDR3 bases are TGCAGCGTTTCCCGGGCCTCCGCCGACGAGCAGTACTTC. This translates into CSVSRASADEQYF.

J is TRBJ1-2 and V is TRBV7-9; D might be TRBD1 (5 bases). The germline V gene has CDR1 SEHNR and CDR2 FQNEAQ (reference sequence). The CDR3 extends over 13 amino acids. The germline V and J ends were trimmed by 6 bases and 4 bases, with 12 bases remaining between them. The CDR3 loop is CASSWGGTYGYTF. CDR3 bases: TGTGCCAGCAGTTGGGGGGGAACCTATGGCTACACCTTC.

On this clonotype: Germline and junction disagree at one end, which may indicate a read error. The J gene is TRBJ1-2, the V gene TRBV6-5, with 9 positions matching TRBD1. Germline V gives CDR1 MNHEY, CDR2 SVGAGI. CDR3 length: 14 amino acids. CDR3 DNA sequence: TGTGCCAGCAAGCGGACAGGGGCTAATTATGGCTACACCTTC. Translating gives CASKRTGANYGYTF.

The chain combines TRBV29-1 with TRBJ2-1; D is unresolved. V was shortened by 3 bases and J by 8 bases, with 14 bases between the two germline ends. Germline V gene data show CDR1 as SQVTM and CDR2 as ANQGSEA. The CDR3 length is 13 residues. The CDR3 DNA is TGCAGCGTTGATCATGATAGGGTGGATGAGCAGTTCTTC. It specifies CSVDHDRVDEQFF.

This clonotype has a single count. The V call is TRBV2, the J call TRBJ1-6; weak D call: TRBD1 (6 bases). V was pared by 7 bases and J by 0 bases, with 13 bases between. Germline values: CDR1 SNHLY, CDR2 FYNNEI. The length of the CDR3 is 16 residues. DNA for the CDR3: TGTGCCAGCATCCTCGACAGGAGCTCCTATAATTCACCCCTCCACTTT. It encodes CASILDRSSYNSPLHF.

In this sample, this clonotype turned up a few times. The genes are TRBV20-1 and TRBJ1-6; D might be TRBD1 (5 bases). This CDR3 comprises 12 residues. CDR1 and CDR2 from the germline V gene are DFQATT and SNEGSKA (reference sequence). V was clipped by 2 bases and J by 12 bases, with 11 bases between them. The CDR3 DNA sequence: TGCAGTGCTAGAAAGGGGAATGAACCCCTCCACTTT. Protein product: CSARKGNEPLHF.

This clonotype occurred a few times. This chain joins TRBV20-1 and TRBJ1-1, with no clear D. CDR1 and CDR2 from the germline V gene are DFQATT and SNEGSKA (reference sequence). The CDR3 sequence is 15 residues long. V was cut by 0 bases and J by 1 base, with 12 bases left in between. For the CDR3, the DNA is TGCAGTGCTAGAGATTATGGGTTAGGGAACACTGAAGCTTTCTTT. Its translation: CSARDYGLGNTEAFF.

This clonotype was seen a handful of times. This chain uses TRBV28 with TRBJ2-3; 7 positions agree with TRBD1. This CDR3 spans 16 amino acids. Trimming took 8 bases from V and 3 from J; bases not matched to a gene: 14. CDR1 and CDR2 from the germline V gene are MDHEN and SYDVKM. The CDR3 loop reads CASPPTGDTFTDTQYF. DNA of the CDR3: TGTGCCAGCCCCCCTACAGGGGATACGTTTACAGATACGCAGTATTTT.

This clonotype was seen a handful of times. J is TRBJ2-2 and V is TRBV27, with unresolved D. Germline V gives CDR1 MNHEY, CDR2 SMNVEV (reference sequence). The CDR3 is made up of 12 amino acids. V was pared by 5 bases and J by 6 bases, with 7 bases between. The CDR3 here is CASSTSAGELFF. CDR3 bases: TGTGCCAGCAGTACCAGTGCCGGGGAGCTGTTTTTT.

This clonotype is a singleton in its sample. This chain connects TRBV12-5 to TRBJ1-5, with D hard to call. Germline-derived CDR1 and CDR2 are LGHNT and FRNRAP. Trimming took off 0 bases at V and 8 bases at J, with 5 bases between the two ends. This CDR3 region has 12 residues. CDR3 coding DNA: TGTGCTAGTGGTTTGGTACGAAAGCCCCAGCATTTT. Amino acid sequence: CASGLVRKPQHF.

This clonotype was recorded many times. The chain joins TRBV6-5 to TRBJ2-1, with D unclear. Germline V gene lookup returns CDR1 MNHEY and CDR2 SVGAGI. With 2 bases removed from V and 8 bases from J, the gap between germline ends came to 16 bases. The CDR3 has 15 residues. The CDR3 DNA reads as TGTGCCAGCAGTTACGGTGGGGATTTTTACGATGAGCAGTTCTTC. The encoded protein is CASSYGGDFYDEQFF.

This chain joins TRBV7-9 and TRBJ1-5; 7 nucleotides align to TRBD1. Germline V lookup: CDR1 SEHNR, CDR2 FQNEAQ (reference sequence). This CDR3 is 12 amino acids long. Trimming at V came to 8 bases and at J to 6 bases, leaving 4 bases not matched to a gene. The DNA of the CDR3 is TGTGCCAGCCGGACAGGCTCTCAGCCCCAGCATTTT. Its translation: CASRTGSQPQHF.

The chain uses TRBV29-1 and TRBJ1-4; no firm D call. Trimming cost V 7 bases and J 3 bases, with 9 bases left between them. Germline CDR1 reads SQVTM; CDR2 reads ANQGSEA. This CDR3 contains 12 residues. CDR3 coding DNA: TGCAGCGCCGTTGAGCCTAATGAAAAACTGTTTTTT. Its translation is CSAVEPNEKLFF.